This T cell receptor beta chain was captured in a study of monozygotic twins with inflammatory bowel disease. Germline lookup yields CDR1 SGHNT and CDR2 YYREEE (reference sequence). CDR3 length: 15 residues. TCRdb re-analyzed the 5' RACE reads; it lists each CDR3 protein once, without DNA. The sample table includes some 170,000 distinct CDR3 sequences. Each donor supplied about 2.4 ml of blood. The source is a human donor with ulcerative colitis or Crohn's disease, or a healthy co-twin of an affected twin (not recorded which). The J gene is TRBJ2-5, the V gene TRBV5-4; TCRdb's D call, TRBD1, is unchecked because there is no DNA. Source material: blood. The CDR3 spells CASSSGQTDLETQYF.